Given below is one T cell receptor beta chain in context. The target antigen is unknown. V shed 2 bases and J 2 bases; nucleotides not matched to a gene: 11. The CDR3 spans 18 residues. Germline lookup yields CDR1 SGHVS and CDR2 FQNEAQ. This record belongs to a study of PD-1 blockade in mismatch repair-deficient tumors. TCRdb's copy holds only in-frame clones and misses some; the assay was immunoSEQ multiplex PCR. Of 60,000 to 70,000 clones listed, approximately 90% are singletons. Study-wide results and limits: Rapid post-treatment expansion, then contraction, generally preceding radiologic response, marked tumor-resident clones.

The sample was peripheral blood, taken 52 weeks after starting pembrolizumab. The gene calls are TRBV7-8 and TRBJ2-3; TRBD1 agrees at 9 bases. This receptor was identified in an adult with mismatch repair-deficient cancer. DNA for the CDR3: TGTGCCAGCAGCTTACAACCCCCCGGGACAGGGTCCACAGATACGCAGTATTTT. Protein sequence: CASSLQPPGTGSTDTQYF.